These 14 T cell receptor beta chains were sequenced from one sample in a study of cytomegalovirus exposure and HLA in healthy donors. The PCR was carried out with 60 Vbeta primers and 13 Jbeta primers. Data came from immunoSEQ multiplex PCR; TCRdb stores just in-frame clones and leaves some out. The sample carries 150,000 to 200,000 clones, 60% to 85% recorded once. Sequenced input: PBMCs. The receptors stem from a middle-aged man in good health and CMV-seropositive.

CDR3 sequence (DNA): TGTGCCAGCAGCCGGGATTTGAACACTGAAGCTTTCTTT. Encoded protein: CASSRDLNTEAFF. The J gene is TRBJ1-1, the V gene TRBV7-2, with no clear D. V was cut by 5 bases and J by 0 bases, with 7 bases left in between. The length of the CDR3 is 13 residues. Germline V gene lookup returns CDR1 SGHTA and CDR2 FQGNSA. The full variable domain, rest sourced from reference TRBV7-2 and TRBJ1-1, is GAGVSQSPSNKVTEKGKDVELRCDPISGHTALYWYRQSLGQGLEFLIYFQGNSAPDKSGLPSDRFSAERTGGSVSTLTIQRTQQEDSAVYLCASSRDLNTEAFFGQGTRLTVV.

The chain has TRBV30 and TRBJ1-1; no definite D call. The CDR3 totals 15 residues. The germline V gene has CDR1 GTSNPN and CDR2 SVGIG (reference sequence). The V and J ends lost 4 bases and 0 bases respectively, with 15 bases between them. The CDR3 nucleotides are TGTGCCTGGACCGACTTGGGGAGGATGAACACTGAAGCTTTCTTT. Amino acid sequence: CAWTDLGRMNTEAFF.

This clone was found once. The rearrangement uses TRBV5-4 and TRBJ2-7, with TRBD1 identical over 9 bases. Germline V gene data show CDR1 as SGHNT and CDR2 as YYREEE (reference sequence). Trimming at V came to 5 bases and at J to 5 bases, leaving 5 bases not matched to a gene. The CDR3 length is 13 residues. The CDR3 DNA is TGTGCCAGCAGTACCGGGACAGGGAACGAGCAGTACTTC. This translates into CASSTGTGNEQYF.

This sequence joins TRBV5-4 and TRBJ2-7, with D unresolved. The CDR3 has 12 amino acids. The germline V gene has CDR1 SGHNT and CDR2 YYREEE (reference sequence). The germline V and J ends were trimmed by 0 bases and 6 bases, with 7 bases remaining between them. The CDR3 reads CASSLDKIEQYF. CDR3 coding DNA: TGTGCCAGCAGCTTGGACAAGATCGAGCAGTACTTC.

This rearrangement joins TRBV28 to TRBJ2-5, with TRBD1 identical over 9 bases. Germline CDR1 reads MDHEN; CDR2 reads SYDVKM. V was clipped by 6 bases and J by 1 base; unmatched bases: 6. The CDR3 extends over 15 amino acids. The chain's CDR3 is CASRGGTGIQETQYF. The CDR3 bases are TGTGCCAGCAGGGGGGGGACAGGGATCCAAGAGACCCAGTACTTC.

The CDR3 DNA is TGTGCCAGCAGCTTAGATCAGGTTAACTATGGCTACACCTTC. Encoded protein: CASSLDQVNYGYTF. The genes are TRBV7-8 and TRBJ1-2; no definite D call. The CDR3 runs 14 residues. Deletions cut 1 base from V and 1 base from J, with 7 bases between. Per the germline V gene, CDR1 is SGHVS and CDR2 is FQNEAQ.

The chain couples TRBV5-6 to TRBJ1-6; possibly TRBD1 for D (5 bases). Germline V CDR1 and CDR2: SGHDT, YYEEEE. With 3 bases removed from V and 7 bases from J, the gap between germline ends came to 14 bases. This CDR3 has 15 amino acids. The CDR3 protein is CASSSHQGGNSPLHF. The DNA of the CDR3 is TGTGCCAGCAGCTCGCATCAGGGAGGAAATTCACCCCTCCACTTT.

The chain joins TRBV7-2 to TRBJ2-7; 7 bases are shared with TRBD1. CDR1 is SGHTA, CDR2 FQGNSA, per germline. Losses at the gene ends were 0 bases for V and 3 bases for J; bases not matched to a gene: 8. The CDR3 sequence is 16 residues long. The CDR3, as DNA: TGTGCCAGCAGCTTAGCCTCGACGACAGGGATCTACGAGCAGTACTTC. Translation gives CASSLASTTGIYEQYF.

The J gene is TRBJ2-5, the V gene TRBV5-1; tentative D call: TRBD1 (6 bases). Germline assignment: CDR1 SGHRS and CDR2 YFSETQ. V was pared by 0 bases and J by 3 bases, with 12 bases between. This CDR3 comprises 15 residues. This CDR3 is CASSLVAWTEETQYF. CDR3 nucleotides: TGCGCCAGCAGCTTGGTGGCTTGGACAGAAGAGACCCAGTACTTC.

This clone occurred a few times. CDR3 DNA sequence: TGTGCCAGCAGCTTCGGACAGGGTGACTATGGCTACACCTTC. Translation gives CASSFGQGDYGYTF. The V gene is TRBV7-2, the J gene TRBJ1-2, with 8 positions matching TRBD1. The germline gives CDR1 SGHTA, CDR2 FQGNSA. CDR3 length: 14 residues. The V and J ends lost 3 bases and 3 bases, in that order; junction bases with no gene match: 3.

The table lists this clone with a few counts. The chain uses TRBV4-3 and TRBJ2-7; 9 nucleotides line up with TRBD2. The germline V gene encodes CDR1 LGHNA and CDR2 YSLEER. This CDR3 region has 16 residues. The V and J ends lost 1 base and 4 bases, in that order; junction bases with no gene match: 8. The CDR3 loop reads CASSQAQRGAVYEQYF. For the CDR3, the DNA is TGCGCCAGCAGCCAAGCTCAGCGGGGGGCCGTATACGAGCAGTACTTC.

This chain uses TRBV2 with TRBJ2-5; 12 bases line up with TRBD2. Looked up from germline, CDR1 is SNHLY and CDR2 is FYNNEI. V gave up 5 bases and J gave up 5 bases; unmatched junction bases: 18. The CDR3 sequence is 19 residues long. The CDR3 region has the DNA TGTGCCAGCAGTACCCGACTAGCGGGGGCCTTCGGGGTGGGGGAGACCCAGTACTTC. Its protein is CASSTRLAGAFGVGETQYF.

V usage is TRBV5-4 and J usage is TRBJ2-3, with 7 bases lining up with TRBD2. The V and J ends lost 3 bases and 2 bases, in that order; junction bases with no gene match: 6. CDR1 and CDR2 (germline): SGHNT, YYREEE (reference sequence). This CDR3 region has 15 residues. The CDR3 DNA reads as TGTGCCAGCAGCTGGGGACGGGGGGACACAGATACGCAGTATTTT. Translated, it gives CASSWGRGDTDTQYF.

This clone has only one observation. The rearrangement links TRBV19 to TRBJ1-4; 7 bases are a match to TRBD1. The CDR3 is 13 residues long. The germline gives CDR1 LNHDA, CDR2 SQIVND (reference sequence). Losses at the gene ends were 8 bases for V and 1 base for J; bases not matched to a gene: 1. The CDR3 loop is CASGDRTNEKLFF. The CDR3 coding sequence is TGTGCCAGTGGGGACAGAACTAATGAAAAACTGTTTTTT.